A selection of T cell receptor beta chains follows, all from one sample in a study of blood T cell repertoires in COVID-19. TCRdb's copy holds only in-frame clones and misses some; the assay was immunoSEQ multiplex PCR. The table includes about 100,000 clones, 84% detected once. The sample taken for sequencing was peripheral blood. The receptors here all came from a man in his 70s with active or convalescent COVID-19. Each CDR3 is given with its conserved first and last residue. A D gene is named only where the DNA matches it firmly. Clone size is stated in some rows and not others, as once, few, many or a class when expanded.

size,D,V,length,J,CDR3,DNA
-,-,TRBV19,14,TRBJ1-1,CASSVGGLNTEAFF,TGTGCCAGTAGCGTGGGGGGGCTGAACACTGAAGCTTTCTTT
-,-,TRBV6-1,14,TRBJ1-1,CASSEFPGNTEAFF,TGTGCCAGCAGTGAGTTTCCAGGGAACACTGAAGCTTTCTTT
once,-,TRBV6-5,15,TRBJ2-7,CACSYSRRGMYEQYF,TGTGCCTGCAGTTACTCGCGACGGGGTATGTACGAGCAGTACTTC
-,-,TRBV7-9,15,TRBJ1-2,CASSLQGGIGYGYTF,TGTGCCAGCAGCCTGCAGGGTGGGATTGGCTATGGCTACACCTTC
-,TRBD1,TRBV3-1/TRBV3-2,14,TRBJ1-1,CASSLTGGYTEAFF,TGTGCCAGCAGCCTGACAGGGGGTTACACTGAAGCTTTCTTT
-,TRBD1,TRBV3-1/TRBV3-2,16,TRBJ1-5,CASRDRGFPSNQPQHF,TGTGCCAGCAGGGACAGGGGCTTCCCTAGCAATCAGCCCCAGCATTTT
-,-,TRBV5-5,15,TRBJ1-6,CASRSESSYNSPLHF,TGTGCCAGCAGGTCAGAAAGCTCCTATAATTCACCCCTCCACTTT
-,TRBD2,TRBV7-9,17,TRBJ2-1,CASSLEEGTRRYNEQFF,TGTGCCAGCAGCTTAGAGGAAGGGACTAGACGGTACAATGAGCAGTTCTTC
many,TRBD1,TRBV2,14,TRBJ1-6,CASRLDRDDSPLHF,TGTGCCAGCAGATTGGACAGGGATGATTCACCCCTCCACTTT
-,-,TRBV28,12,TRBJ1-5,CASSSINQPQHF,TGTGCCAGCAGTTCTATCAATCAGCCCCAGCATTTT
-,TRBD1,TRBV29-1,14,TRBJ2-2,CSVRGQMNTGELFF,TGCAGCGTTCGGGGACAGATGAACACCGGGGAGCTGTTTTTT
-,TRBD1,TRBV19,16,TRBJ1-5,CASTVAGGYSNQPQHF,TGTGCCAGTACGGTGGCAGGGGGTTATAGCAATCAGCCCCAGCATTTT
-,-,TRBV7-2,14,TRBJ2-7,CASSFGQGSYEQYF,TGTGCCAGCAGCTTCGGGCAGGGCTCCTACGAGCAGTACTTC
-,-,TRBV2,13,TRBJ2-7,CASSEEGVHEQYF,TGTGCCAGCAGTGAAGAAGGGGTCCACGAGCAGTACTTC
-,TRBD1,TRBV5-6,15,TRBJ2-7,CASSSRQGDSYEQYF,TGTGCCAGCAGCTCCCGACAGGGCGACTCCTACGAGCAGTACTTC
-,-,TRBV6-5,16,TRBJ1-3,CASSYTRDTSGNTIYF,TGTGCCAGCAGTTACACCCGGGACACCTCTGGAAACACCATATATTTT
few,-,TRBV4-3,15,TRBJ2-1,CASSQEGASYNEQFF,TGCGCCAGCAGCCAAGAGGGGGCCAGCTACAATGAGCAGTTCTTC
-,TRBD1,TRBV5-3,14,TRBJ1-4,CARSWWTGRGKLFF,TGTGCCAGAAGCTGGTGGACAGGGAGGGGAAAACTGTTTTTT
-,-,TRBV9,13,TRBJ2-5,CASSEGSEETQYF,TGTGCCAGCAGCGAGGGGTCGGAAGAGACCCAGTACTTC
once,-,TRBV10-3,11,TRBJ1-1,CAIRGGAEAFF,TGTGCCATCCGAGGGGGGGCTGAAGCTTTCTTT
once,TRBD2,TRBV4-2,14,TRBJ2-3,CASTLAGVADTQYF,TGTGCCAGCACCCTAGCGGGGGTTGCAGATACGCAGTATTTT
-,TRBD2,TRBV29-1,13,TRBJ2-7,CSVETSGTYEQYF,TGCAGCGTTGAGACTAGCGGAACCTACGAGCAGTACTTC
-,-,TRBV18,14,TRBJ1-4,CASSKAGVGEKLFF,TGTGCCAGCTCAAAGGCCGGGGTTGGTGAAAAACTGTTTTTT
-,-,TRBV30,14,TRBJ2-6,CAWSVPGGANVLTF,TGTGCCTGGAGTGTTCCCGGTGGGGCCAACGTCCTGACTTTC
-,TRBD1,TRBV7-2,15,TRBJ1-1,CASSFQGAEYTEAFF,TGTGCCAGCAGCTTTCAGGGGGCGGAGTACACTGAAGCTTTCTTT
-,TRBD1,TRBV4-2,15,TRBJ1-2,CASSQDGQGTYGYTF,TGTGCCAGCAGCCAAGATGGACAGGGGACCTATGGCTACACCTTC
-,-,TRBV5-6,15,TRBJ2-3,CASSLRPGGTDTQYF,TGTGCCAGCAGCTTGCGCCCCGGAGGGACAGATACGCAGTATTTT
-,-,TRBV5-1,16,TRBJ2-7,CASSLVPGPTIYEQYF,TGCGCCAGCAGCTTGGTCCCAGGGCCTACCATTTACGAGCAGTACTTC
-,-,TRBV18,19,TRBJ1-5,CASSPNLRDGTYSNQPQHF,TGTGCCAGCTCACCGAATCTCCGGGACGGGACATATAGCAATCAGCCCCAGCATTTT
once,-,TRBV7-9,16,TRBJ1-1,CASSPTREFVNTEAFF,TGTGCCAGCAGTCCGACCCGGGAGTTTGTGAACACTGAAGCTTTCTTT
few,-,TRBV5-1,14,TRBJ1-1,CASSFQGKNTEAFF,TGCGCCAGCAGCTTCCAGGGGAAAAACACTGAAGCTTTCTTT
-,-,TRBV7-2,16,TRBJ1-6,CASSLASGEGNSPLHF,TGTGCCAGCAGCTTAGCGTCCGGGGAGGGAAATTCACCCCTCCACTTT
-,-,TRBV28,12,TRBJ1-1,CASSLFDREAFF,TGTGCCAGCAGTTTATTTGACAGGGAAGCTTTCTTT
-,-,TRBV5-1,15,TRBJ1-1,CASSLASGGGTEAFF,TGCGCCAGCAGCTTGGCCTCGGGGGGCGGCACTGAAGCTTTCTTT
-,-,TRBV5-1,16,TRBJ1-2,CASSLEQPPGGTGYTF,TGCGCCAGCAGCTTGGAGCAGCCGCCAGGAGGAACTGGCTACACCTTC
-,TRBD2,TRBV5-1,15,TRBJ2-7,CASSTTSGGTYEQYF,TGCGCCAGCAGCACTACTAGCGGGGGGACCTACGAGCAGTACTTC
-,-,TRBV30,11,TRBJ1-1,CAWSERGGAFF,TGTGCCTGGAGTGAGCGGGGAGGAGCTTTCTTT
few,-,TRBV30,12,TRBJ1-3,CAGYRVGNTIYF,TGTGCCGGGTACAGGGTTGGAAACACCATATATTTT
once,TRBD2,TRBV6-6,14,TRBJ2-1,CASSSGTTYNEQFF,TGTGCCAGCAGTTCCGGGACTACTTACAATGAGCAGTTCTTC
-,-,TRBV5-1,14,TRBJ1-1,CASSSQGLETEAFF,TGCGCCAGCAGCTCACAGGGTTTAGAGACTGAAGCTTTCTTT
-,-,TRBV27,14,TRBJ2-3,CASWTSSGTDTQYF,TGTGCCAGCTGGACATCCTCTGGGACAGATACGCAGTATTTT
-,-,TRBV6-1,14,TRBJ2-6,CASSDPGSANVLTF,TGTGCCAGCAGTGACCCCGGGTCGGCCAACGTCCTGACTTTC
once,TRBD1,TRBV11-2,13,TRBJ1-3,CASSRDRVVVADF,TGTGCCAGCAGCCGGGACAGGGTGGTAGTAGCGGATTTT
-,TRBD1,TRBV6-1,18,TRBJ1-2,CASSEDRGQYQLNYGYTF,TGTGCCAGCAGTGAGGACAGGGGGCAGTATCAGCTAAACTATGGCTACACCTTC
once,-,TRBV20-1,11,TRBJ1-2,CSGQSDYGYTF,TGCAGTGGTCAGTCTGACTATGGCTACACCTTC